This T cell receptor (beta chain) was sequenced for a study of blood T cell repertoires in COVID-19. Study in general: Sources were T cells, B-cell-depleted T cells, or PBMCs; the material itself was cDNA or gDNA.

CDR1 is SGHTA, CDR2 FQGNSA, per germline. This CDR3 comprises 14 residues. V was shortened by 1 base and J by 6 bases, with 13 bases between the two germline ends. Authors' processing steps: Estimated nucleated cell counts came from reference gene primer amplification. The table came from immunoSEQ multiplex PCR; TCRdb's copy has only in-frame clones and leaves some out. Clonal size and the V and J genes are those of that table, whereas D and trimming came from the DNA. The sample lists about 290,000 clones, around 86% occurring once. The TCR sequence derives from a woman between 40 and 50 years old who had recovered from COVID-19. The specimen was peripheral blood. The chain recombines TRBV7-2 with TRBJ2-7, with a weak D call TRBD1 (6 bases). The CDR3 nucleotides read TGTGCCAGCAGCTTAGGACTCAGGGGTAGCGAGCAGTACTTC. Amino acids: CASSLGLRGSEQYF.